This T cell receptor (beta chain) emerged from a study of shared clonotypes between healthy human individuals. The study's findings and limits: Clonotypes not shared had lower generation probabilities than those common to all four donors. In a handful of donors, around 4.5% of naive CD4 clonotypes appeared in common.

The assay ran at deep level. Roughly 30,000 T cell genomes (roughly 190 ng DNA) went into each sorted-subset replicate. Assay: immunoSEQ multiplex PCR; the TCRdb copy retains only in-frame clones and omits some. Of millions of clones listed, more than 90% are singletons. The V end lost 3 bases, the J end lost 5 bases, and 10 bases lay between the germline ends. The germline gives CDR1 KGHSH, CDR2 LQKENI. The CDR3 is 13 amino acids. Comments on this clone: The target antigen is unknown.

The material sequenced was naive CD4+ T cells sorted from blood. Subset of the sample: CD45RA+ positively selected. V and J are TRBV18 and TRBJ2-5; D unclear. This TCR was sampled from a man aged 18 to 29 in good health. The CDR3 spells CASSPTVGETQYF. The CDR3 DNA follows: TGTGCCAGCTCACCGACGGTGGGGGAGACCCAGTACTTC.